This T cell receptor (beta chain) was recorded in a study of beta chain features in type 1 diabetes. Study outcomes and limitations: Across all four CD4+ subsets, people with type 1 diabetes showed modestly shorter TCRB CDR3s.

On this clone itself: Its specificity is not known.

V shed 4 bases and J shed 3 bases, with 10 bases lying between them. There are 13 residues in the CDR3. The germline V gene has CDR1 SGHRS and CDR2 YFSETQ. All of the isolated RNA was reverse transcribed, so expressed TCRB transcripts were sequenced. The method was immunoSEQ multiplex PCR; TCRdb's version includes in-frame clones alone and lacks a portion of them. The table has a few hundred thousand clones, approximately 24% seen once. The sequencing input was naive CD4+ T cells from blood. The genes are TRBV5-1 and TRBJ2-5; a possible D gene is TRBD2 (5 bases). The sequence came from a woman aged 25 to 39 with type 1 diabetes. The CDR3 loop is CASSRSREETQYF. The CDR3 coding sequence is TGCGCCAGCAGCCGGTCGAGGGAAGAGACCCAGTACTTC.